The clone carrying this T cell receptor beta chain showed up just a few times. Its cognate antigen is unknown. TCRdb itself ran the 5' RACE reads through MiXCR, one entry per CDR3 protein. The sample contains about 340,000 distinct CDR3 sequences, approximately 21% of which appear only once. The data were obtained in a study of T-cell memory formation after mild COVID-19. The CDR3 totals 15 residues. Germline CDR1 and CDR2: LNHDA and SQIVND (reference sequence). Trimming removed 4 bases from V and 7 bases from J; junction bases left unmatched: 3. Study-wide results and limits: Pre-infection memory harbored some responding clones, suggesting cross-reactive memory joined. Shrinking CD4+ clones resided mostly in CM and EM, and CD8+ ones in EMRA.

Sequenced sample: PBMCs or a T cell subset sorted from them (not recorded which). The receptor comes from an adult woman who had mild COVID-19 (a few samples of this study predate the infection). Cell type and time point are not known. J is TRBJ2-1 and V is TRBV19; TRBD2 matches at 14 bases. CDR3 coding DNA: TGTGCCAGTAGTACCGGGACTAGCGGGAGAAATGAGCAGTTCTTC. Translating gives CASSTGTSGRNEQFF.